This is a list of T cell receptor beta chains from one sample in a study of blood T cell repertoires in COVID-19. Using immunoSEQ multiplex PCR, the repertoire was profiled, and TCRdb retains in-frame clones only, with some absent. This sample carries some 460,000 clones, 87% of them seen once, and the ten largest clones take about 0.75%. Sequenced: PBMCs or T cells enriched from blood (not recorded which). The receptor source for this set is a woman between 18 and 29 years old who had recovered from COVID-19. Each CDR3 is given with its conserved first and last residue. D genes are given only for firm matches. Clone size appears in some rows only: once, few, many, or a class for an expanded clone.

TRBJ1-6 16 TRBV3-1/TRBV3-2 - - CASSQVADGENSPLHF TGTGCCAGCAGCCAAGTAGCGGACGGGGAAAATTCACCCCTCCACTTT
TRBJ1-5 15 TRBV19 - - CASSTEARSNQPQHF TGTGCCAGTAGCACCGAAGCGAGGAGCAATCAGCCCCAGCATTTT
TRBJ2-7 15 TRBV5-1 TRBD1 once CASTPGGTGADEQYF TGCGCCAGCACCCCTGGAGGGACAGGGGCCGACGAGCAGTACTTC
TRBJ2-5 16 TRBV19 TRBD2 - CASSIRRTSKEETQYF TGTGCCAGTAGTATCAGAAGGACTAGTAAGGAGGAGACCCAGTACTTC
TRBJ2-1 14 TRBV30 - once CAWSGVRVAGEQFF TGTGCCTGGAGTGGAGTCAGGGTCGCAGGTGAGCAGTTCTTC
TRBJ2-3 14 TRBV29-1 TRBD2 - CSALEGWGGDTQYF TGCAGCGCCCTGGAGGGGTGGGGGGGAGATACGCAGTATTTT
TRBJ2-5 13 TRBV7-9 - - CASSFSGGETQYF TGTGCCAGCAGCTTTTCAGGGGGGGAGACCCAGTACTTC
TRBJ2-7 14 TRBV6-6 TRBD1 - CASSPSQGAREQYF TGTGCCAGCAGCCCATCACAGGGGGCAAGGGAGCAGTACTTC
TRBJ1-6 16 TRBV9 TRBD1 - CASSDRQGSFNSPLHF TGTGCCAGCAGTGATAGACAGGGAAGTTTTAATTCACCCCTCCACTTT
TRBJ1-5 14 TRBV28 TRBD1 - CASTRTGGNQPQHF TGTGCCAGCACCAGGACAGGGGGCAATCAGCCCCAGCATTTT
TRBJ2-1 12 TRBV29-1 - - CSFRGPYNEQFF TGCAGCTTCCGTGGCCCCTACAATGAGCAGTTCTTC
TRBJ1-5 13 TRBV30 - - CAWSGGVSTPQHF TGTGCCTGGAGTGGGGGAGTAAGTACGCCCCAGCATTTT
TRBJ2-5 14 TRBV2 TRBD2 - CASRLGLAYETQYF TGTGCCAGCAGGCTTGGACTAGCTTATGAGACCCAGTACTTC
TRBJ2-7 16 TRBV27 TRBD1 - CASSRGGTGLAYEQYF TGTGCCAGCAGCCGTGGAGGGACAGGTCTAGCCTACGAGCAGTACTTC
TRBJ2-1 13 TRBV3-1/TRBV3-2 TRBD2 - CASSRPTSPEQFF TGTGCCAGCAGCCGCCCGACTAGCCCTGAGCAGTTCTTC
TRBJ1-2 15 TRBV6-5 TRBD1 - CASRDRDISNYGYTF TGTGCCAGCAGAGACAGGGATATCTCTAACTATGGCTACACCTTC
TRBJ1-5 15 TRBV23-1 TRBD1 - CASKRDRVGNQPQHF TGCGCCAGCAAACGGGACAGGGTGGGCAATCAGCCCCAGCATTTT
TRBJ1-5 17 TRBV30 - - CAWSVREYRESNQPQHF TGTGCCTGGAGTGTACGGGAATACAGGGAGAGCAATCAGCCCCAGCATTTT
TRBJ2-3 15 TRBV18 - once CASSPDRPETDTQYF TGTGCCAGCTCACCAGACAGGCCGGAAACAGATACGCAGTATTTT
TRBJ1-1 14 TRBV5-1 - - CASSSDGKNTEAFF TGCGCCAGCAGCTCGGACGGGAAGAACACTGAAGCTTTCTTT
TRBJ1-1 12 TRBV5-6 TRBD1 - CASSLRGREAFF TGTGCCAGCAGCTTGAGGGGGCGGGAAGCTTTCTTT
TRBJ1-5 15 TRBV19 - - CASSIVEAYNQPQHF TGTGCCAGTAGTATAGTAGAGGCCTACAATCAGCCCCAGCATTTT
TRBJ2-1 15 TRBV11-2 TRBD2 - CASSFVGLASNEQFF TGTGCCAGCAGCTTTGTTGGACTAGCCTCCAATGAGCAGTTCTTC
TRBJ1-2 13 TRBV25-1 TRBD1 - CASLNDRVGGYTF TGTGCCAGCCTTAACGACAGGGTGGGTGGCTACACCTTC
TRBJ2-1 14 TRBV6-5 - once CASSSPTGNNEQFF TGTGCCAGCAGTTCTCCGACAGGTAACAATGAGCAGTTCTTC
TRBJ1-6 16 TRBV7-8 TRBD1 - CASSFGRTGGASPLHF TGTGCCAGCAGCTTCGGTAGAACAGGGGGAGCTTCACCCCTCCACTTT
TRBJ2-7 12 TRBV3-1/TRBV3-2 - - CASSQDWSTPDF TGTGCCAGCAGCCAAGATTGGAGTACTCCCGACTTC
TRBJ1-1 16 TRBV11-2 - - CASSLGRIGEYTEAFF TGTGCCAGCAGCTTAGGTCGGATCGGGGAGTACACTGAAGCTTTCTTT
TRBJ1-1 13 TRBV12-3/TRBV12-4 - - CASSLDGTSEAFF TGTGCCAGCAGCCTCGACGGGACATCCGAAGCTTTCTTT
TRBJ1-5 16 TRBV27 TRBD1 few CASSLSQGASNQPQHF TGTGCCAGCAGTTTATCGCAGGGGGCAAGCAATCAGCCCCAGCATTTT
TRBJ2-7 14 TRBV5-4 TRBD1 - CASSAGTGSYEQYF TGTGCCAGCAGTGCCGGGACAGGGTCCTACGAGCAGTACTTC